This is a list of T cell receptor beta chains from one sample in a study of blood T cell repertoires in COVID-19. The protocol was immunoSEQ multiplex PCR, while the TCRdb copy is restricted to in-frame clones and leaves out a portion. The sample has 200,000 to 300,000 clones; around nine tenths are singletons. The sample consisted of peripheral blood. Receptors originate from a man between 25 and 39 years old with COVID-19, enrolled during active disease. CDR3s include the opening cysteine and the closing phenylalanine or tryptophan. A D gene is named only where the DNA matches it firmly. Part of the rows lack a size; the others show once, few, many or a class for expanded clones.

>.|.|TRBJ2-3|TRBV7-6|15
TGTGCCAGCAGCTTCCCCGGGGAGAGGACAGATACGCAGTATTTT
CASSFPGERTDTQYF
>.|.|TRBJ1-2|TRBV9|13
TGTGCCAGCAGCGTCAGGGATTCTTTTGGCTACACCTTC
CASSVRDSFGYTF
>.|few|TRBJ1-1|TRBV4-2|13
TGTGCCAGCAGCCAAGAGAGAGACACTGAAGCTTTCTTT
CASSQERDTEAFF
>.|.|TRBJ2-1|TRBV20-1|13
TGCAGTGCTAGTTCGCGGGGATTGAATGAGCAGTTCTTC
CSASSRGLNEQFF
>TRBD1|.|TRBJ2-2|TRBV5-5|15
TGTGCCAGCAGCTTGGGGACAGGGGAAACCGGGGAGCTGTTTTTT
CASSLGTGETGELFF
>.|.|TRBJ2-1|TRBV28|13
TGTGCCACCGTTGACTTCTCCTACAATGAGCAGTTCTTC
CATVDFSYNEQFF
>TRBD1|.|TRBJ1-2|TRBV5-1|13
TGCGCCAGCAGCCGCGACAGGGATTATGGCTACACCTTC
CASSRDRDYGYTF
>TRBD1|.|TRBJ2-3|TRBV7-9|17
TGTGCCAGCAGCTCCACGCCGGGACAGGGGCTGGCAGATACGCAGTATTTT
CASSSTPGQGLADTQYF
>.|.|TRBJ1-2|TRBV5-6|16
TGTGCCAGCAGCGCCACCGGCTACAGGGCGTGGGATGGCTACACCTTC
CASSATGYRAWDGYTF
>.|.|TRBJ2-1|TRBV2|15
TGTGCCAGCAGTGAATGGGCCAGCCCCTACAATGAGCAGTTCTTC
CASSEWASPYNEQFF
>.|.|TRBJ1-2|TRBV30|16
TGTGCCTGGAGTGACTATCGACCTCCTGGGACTTATGGCTACACCTTC
CAWSDYRPPGTYGYTF
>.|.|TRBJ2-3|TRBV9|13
TGTGCCAGCAGCGTGACTAGCACAGATACGCAGTATTTT
CASSVTSTDTQYF
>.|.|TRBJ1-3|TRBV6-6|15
TGTGCCAGCAGTTACCTGGTGAGCTCTGGAAACACCATATATTTT
CASSYLVSSGNTIYF
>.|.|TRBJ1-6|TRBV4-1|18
TGCGCCAGCAGCCAAGCCCCCCCTCCGAGGGCTTATAATTCACCCCTCCACTTT
CASSQAPPPRAYNSPLHF
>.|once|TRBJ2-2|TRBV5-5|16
TGTGCCAGCAGCTTGGTTCGGTCGCCCCGGACCGGGGAGCTGTTTTTT
CASSLVRSPRTGELFF
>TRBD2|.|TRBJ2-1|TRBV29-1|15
TGCAGCGTCATAACGAGCGGGGGGGACTACAATGAGCAGTTCTTC
CSVITSGGDYNEQFF
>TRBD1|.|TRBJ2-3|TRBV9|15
TGTGCCAGCAGCGCGACAGGGTCTAGCACAGATACGCAGTATTTT
CASSATGSSTDTQYF